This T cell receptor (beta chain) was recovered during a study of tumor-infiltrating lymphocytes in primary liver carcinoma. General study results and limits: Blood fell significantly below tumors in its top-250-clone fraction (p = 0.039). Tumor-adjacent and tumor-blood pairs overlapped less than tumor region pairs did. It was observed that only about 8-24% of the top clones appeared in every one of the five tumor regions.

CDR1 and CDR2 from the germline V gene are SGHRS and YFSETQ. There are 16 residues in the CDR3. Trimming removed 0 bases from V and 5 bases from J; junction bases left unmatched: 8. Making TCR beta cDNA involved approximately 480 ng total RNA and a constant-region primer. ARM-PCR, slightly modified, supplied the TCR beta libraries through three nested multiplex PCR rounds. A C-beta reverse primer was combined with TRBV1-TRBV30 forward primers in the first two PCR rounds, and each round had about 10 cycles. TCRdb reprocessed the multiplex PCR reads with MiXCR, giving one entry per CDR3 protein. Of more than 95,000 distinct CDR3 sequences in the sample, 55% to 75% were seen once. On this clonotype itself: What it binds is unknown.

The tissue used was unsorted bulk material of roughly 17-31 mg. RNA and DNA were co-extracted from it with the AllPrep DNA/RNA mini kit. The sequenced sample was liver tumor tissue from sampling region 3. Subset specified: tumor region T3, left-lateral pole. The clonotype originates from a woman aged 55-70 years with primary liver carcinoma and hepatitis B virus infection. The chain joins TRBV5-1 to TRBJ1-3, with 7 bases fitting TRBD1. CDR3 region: CASSLVSGGSRNTIYF. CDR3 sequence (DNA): TGCGCCAGCAGCTTGGTGTCAGGGGGATCTAGAAACACCATATATTTT.